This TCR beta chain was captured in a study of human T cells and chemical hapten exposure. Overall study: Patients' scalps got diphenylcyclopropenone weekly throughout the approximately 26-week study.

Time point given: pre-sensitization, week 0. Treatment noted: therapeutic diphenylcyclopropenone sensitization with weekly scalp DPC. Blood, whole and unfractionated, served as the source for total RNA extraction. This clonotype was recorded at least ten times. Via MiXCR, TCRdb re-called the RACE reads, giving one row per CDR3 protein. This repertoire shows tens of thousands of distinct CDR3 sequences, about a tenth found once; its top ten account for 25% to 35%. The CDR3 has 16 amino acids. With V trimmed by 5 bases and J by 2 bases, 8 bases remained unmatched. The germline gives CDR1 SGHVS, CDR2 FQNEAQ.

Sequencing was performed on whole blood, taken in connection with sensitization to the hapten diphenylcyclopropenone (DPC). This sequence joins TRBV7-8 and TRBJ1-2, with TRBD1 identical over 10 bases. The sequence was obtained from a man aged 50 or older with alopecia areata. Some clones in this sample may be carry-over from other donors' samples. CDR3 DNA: TGTGCCAGCAGCCCAATGACGGGACAGGGGAACTATGGCTACACCTTC. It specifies CASSPMTGQGNYGYTF.